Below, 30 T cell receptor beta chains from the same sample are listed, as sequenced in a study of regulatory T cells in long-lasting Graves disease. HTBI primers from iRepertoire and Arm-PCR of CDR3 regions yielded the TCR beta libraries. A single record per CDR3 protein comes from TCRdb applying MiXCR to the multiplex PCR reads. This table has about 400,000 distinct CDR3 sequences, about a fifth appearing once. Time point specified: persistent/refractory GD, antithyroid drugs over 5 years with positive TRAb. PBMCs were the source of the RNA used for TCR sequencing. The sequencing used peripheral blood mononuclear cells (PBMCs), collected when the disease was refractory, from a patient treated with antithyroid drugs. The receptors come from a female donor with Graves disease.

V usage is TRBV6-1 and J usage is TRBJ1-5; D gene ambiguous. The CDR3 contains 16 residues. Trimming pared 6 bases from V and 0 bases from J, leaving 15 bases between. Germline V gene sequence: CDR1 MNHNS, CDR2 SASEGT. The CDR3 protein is CASSPGGRYSNQPQHF. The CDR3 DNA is TGTGCCAGCAGCCCGGGTGGGAGATATAGCAATCAGCCCCAGCATTTT.

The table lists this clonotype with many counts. CDR3 protein: CASSLGPGVSYEQYF. The CDR3 bases are TGTGCCAGCAGCTTGGGTCCAGGGGTATCCTACGAGCAGTACTTC. The chain links TRBV27 to TRBJ2-7; D perhaps matches TRBD1 (6 bases). The length of the CDR3 is 15 residues. Looked up from germline, CDR1 is MNHEY and CDR2 is SMNVEV (reference sequence). The germline V and J ends were trimmed by 6 bases and 1 base, with 16 bases remaining between them.

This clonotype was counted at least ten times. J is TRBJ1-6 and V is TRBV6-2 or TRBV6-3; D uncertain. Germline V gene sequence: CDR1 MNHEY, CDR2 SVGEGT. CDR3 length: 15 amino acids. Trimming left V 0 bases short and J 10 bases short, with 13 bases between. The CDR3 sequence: CASSYSEFVRSPLHF. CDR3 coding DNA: TGTGCCAGCAGTTACTCGGAATTCGTTCGCTCACCCCTCCACTTT.

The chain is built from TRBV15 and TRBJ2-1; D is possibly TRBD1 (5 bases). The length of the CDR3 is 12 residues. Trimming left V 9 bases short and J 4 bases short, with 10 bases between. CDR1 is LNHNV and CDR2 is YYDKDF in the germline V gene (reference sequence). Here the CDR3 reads CATKGPYNEQFF. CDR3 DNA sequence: TGTGCCACTAAGGGGCCTTACAATGAGCAGTTCTTC.

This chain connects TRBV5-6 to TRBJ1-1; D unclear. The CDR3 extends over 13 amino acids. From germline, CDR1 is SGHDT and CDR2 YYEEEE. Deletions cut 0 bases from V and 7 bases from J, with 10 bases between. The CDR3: CASSLGAGYEAFF. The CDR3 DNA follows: TGTGCCAGCAGCTTGGGGGCGGGGTATGAAGCTTTCTTT.

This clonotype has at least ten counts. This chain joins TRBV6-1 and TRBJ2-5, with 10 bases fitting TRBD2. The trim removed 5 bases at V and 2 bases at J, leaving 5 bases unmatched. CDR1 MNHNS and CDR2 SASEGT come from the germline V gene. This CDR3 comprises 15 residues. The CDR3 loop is CASSRTSGGQETQYF. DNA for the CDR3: TGTGCCAGCAGTCGGACTAGCGGAGGACAAGAGACCCAGTACTTC.

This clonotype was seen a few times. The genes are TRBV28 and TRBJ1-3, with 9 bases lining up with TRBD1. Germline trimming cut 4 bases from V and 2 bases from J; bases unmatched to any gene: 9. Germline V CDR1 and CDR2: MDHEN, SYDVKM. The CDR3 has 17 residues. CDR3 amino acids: CASSSEQGAQAGNTIYF. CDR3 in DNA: TGTGCCAGCAGTTCAGAACAGGGGGCTCAGGCTGGAAACACCATATATTTT.

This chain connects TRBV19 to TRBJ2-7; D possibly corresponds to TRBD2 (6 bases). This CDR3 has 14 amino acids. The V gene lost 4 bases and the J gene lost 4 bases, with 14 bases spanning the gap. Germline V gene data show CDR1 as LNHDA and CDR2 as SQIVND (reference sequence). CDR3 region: CASSTLESGYEQYF. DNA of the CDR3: TGTGCCAGTAGTACCCTTGAGAGCGGGTACGAGCAGTACTTC.

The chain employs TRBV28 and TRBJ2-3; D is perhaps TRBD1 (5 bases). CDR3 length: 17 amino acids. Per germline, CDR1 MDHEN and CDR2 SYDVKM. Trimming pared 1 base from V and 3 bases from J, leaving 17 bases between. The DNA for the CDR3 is TGTGCCAGCAGTTTATCGTCGATAGTGTCAGGGACAGATACGCAGTATTTT. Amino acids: CASSLSSIVSGTDTQYF.

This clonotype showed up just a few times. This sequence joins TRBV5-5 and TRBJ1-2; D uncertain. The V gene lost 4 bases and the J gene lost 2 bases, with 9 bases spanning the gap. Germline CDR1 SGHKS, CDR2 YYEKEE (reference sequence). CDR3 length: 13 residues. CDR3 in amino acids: CASSPRANYGYTF. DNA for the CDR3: TGTGCCAGCAGCCCACGGGCCAACTATGGCTACACCTTC. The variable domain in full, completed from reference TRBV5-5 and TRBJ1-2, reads DAGVTQSPTHLIKTRGQQVTLRCSPISGHKSVSWYQQVLGQGPQFIFQYYEKEERGRGNFPDRFSARQFPNYSSELNVNALLLGDSALYLCASSPRANYGYTFGSGTRLTVV.

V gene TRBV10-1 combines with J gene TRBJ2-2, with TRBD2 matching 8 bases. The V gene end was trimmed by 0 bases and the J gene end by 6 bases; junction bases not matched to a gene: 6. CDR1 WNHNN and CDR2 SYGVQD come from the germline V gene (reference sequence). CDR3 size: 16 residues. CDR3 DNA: TGCGCCAGCAGTGAGTCCCCGGGAGGGCCATCCGGGGAGCTGTTTTTT. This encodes CASSESPGGPSGELFF.

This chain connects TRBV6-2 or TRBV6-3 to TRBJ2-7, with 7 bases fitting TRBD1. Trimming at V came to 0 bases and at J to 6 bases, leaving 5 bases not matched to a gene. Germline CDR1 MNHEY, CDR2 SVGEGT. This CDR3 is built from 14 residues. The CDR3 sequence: CASSYSGGAIEQYF. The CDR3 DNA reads TGTGCCAGCAGTTACTCAGGGGGCGCGATCGAGCAGTACTTC.

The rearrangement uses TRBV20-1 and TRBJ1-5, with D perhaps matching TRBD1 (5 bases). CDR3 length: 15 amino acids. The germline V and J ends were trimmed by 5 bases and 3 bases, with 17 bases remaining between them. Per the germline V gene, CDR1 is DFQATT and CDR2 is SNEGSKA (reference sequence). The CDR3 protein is CSAGGAGTHNQPQHF. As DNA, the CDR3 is TGCAGTGCTGGAGGCGCCGGGACGCACAATCAGCCCCAGCATTTT.

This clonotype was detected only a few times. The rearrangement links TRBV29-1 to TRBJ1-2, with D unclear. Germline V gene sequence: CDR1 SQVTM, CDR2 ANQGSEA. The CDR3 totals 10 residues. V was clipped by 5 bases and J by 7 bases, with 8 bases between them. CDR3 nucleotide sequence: TGCAGCGTTAACCTTGGTGGCTACACCTTC. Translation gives CSVNLGGYTF.

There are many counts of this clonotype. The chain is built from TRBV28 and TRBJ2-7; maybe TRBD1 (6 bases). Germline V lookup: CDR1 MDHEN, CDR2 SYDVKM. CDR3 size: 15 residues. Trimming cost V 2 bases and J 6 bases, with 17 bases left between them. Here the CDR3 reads CASSLPTTGMGEQYF. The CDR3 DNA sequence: TGTGCCAGCAGTTTACCCACGACAGGTATGGGCGAGCAGTACTTC.

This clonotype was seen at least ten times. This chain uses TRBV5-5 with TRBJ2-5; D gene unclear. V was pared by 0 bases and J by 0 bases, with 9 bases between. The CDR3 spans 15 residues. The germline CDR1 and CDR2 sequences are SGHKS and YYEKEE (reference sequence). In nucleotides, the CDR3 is TGTGCCAGCAGCTTGGCTGTCGGTCACCAAGAGACCCAGTACTTC. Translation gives CASSLAVGHQETQYF. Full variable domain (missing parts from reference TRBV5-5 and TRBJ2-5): DAGVTQSPTHLIKTRGQQVTLRCSPISGHKSVSWYQQVLGQGPQFIFQYYEKEERGRGNFPDRFSARQFPNYSSELNVNALLLGDSALYLCASSLAVGHQETQYFGPGTRLLVL.

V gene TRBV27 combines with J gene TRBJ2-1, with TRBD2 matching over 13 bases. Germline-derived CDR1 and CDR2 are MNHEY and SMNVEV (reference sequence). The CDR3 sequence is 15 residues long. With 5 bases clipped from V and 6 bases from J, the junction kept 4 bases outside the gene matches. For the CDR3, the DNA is TGTGCCAGCAGTCCTGGGACTAGCGGGATCAATGAGCAGTTCTTC. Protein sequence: CASSPGTSGINEQFF.

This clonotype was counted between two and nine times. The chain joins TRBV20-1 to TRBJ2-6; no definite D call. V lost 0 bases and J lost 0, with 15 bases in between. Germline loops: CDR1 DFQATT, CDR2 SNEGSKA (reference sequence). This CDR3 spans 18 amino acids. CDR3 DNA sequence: TGCAGTGCTAGAGATCTTGGCGTAACCCCCTCTGGGGCCAACGTCCTGACTTTC. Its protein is CSARDLGVTPSGANVLTF.

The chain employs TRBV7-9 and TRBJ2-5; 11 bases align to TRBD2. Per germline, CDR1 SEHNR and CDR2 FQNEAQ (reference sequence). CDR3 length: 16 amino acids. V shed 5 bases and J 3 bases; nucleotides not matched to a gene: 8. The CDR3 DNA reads TGTGCCAGCAGCCCCCAGGGACTAGCGGAAAAAGAGACCCAGTACTTC. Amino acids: CASSPQGLAEKETQYF.

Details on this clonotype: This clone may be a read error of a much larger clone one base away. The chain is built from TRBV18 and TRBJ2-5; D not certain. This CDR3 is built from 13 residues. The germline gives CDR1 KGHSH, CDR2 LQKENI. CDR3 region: CASPPDLQETQYF. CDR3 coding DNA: TGTGCCAGCCCACCCGACCTTCAAGAGACCCAGTACTTC.

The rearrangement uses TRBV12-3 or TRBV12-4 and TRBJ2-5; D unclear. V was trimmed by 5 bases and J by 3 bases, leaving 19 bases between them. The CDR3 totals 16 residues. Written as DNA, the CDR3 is TGTGCCAGCAGTCGGGCTGGCGGCATGGTGAAAGAGACCCAGTACTTC. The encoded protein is CASSRAGGMVKETQYF.

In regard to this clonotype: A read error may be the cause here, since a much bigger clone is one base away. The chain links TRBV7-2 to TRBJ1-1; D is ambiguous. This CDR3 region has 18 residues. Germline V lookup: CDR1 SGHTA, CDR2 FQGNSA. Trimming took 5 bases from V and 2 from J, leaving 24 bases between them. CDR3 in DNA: TGTGCCAGCAGCCCCCGGGTGGGAGCGCAGAGATTTAACACTGAAGCTTTCTTT. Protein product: CASSPRVGAQRFNTEAFF.

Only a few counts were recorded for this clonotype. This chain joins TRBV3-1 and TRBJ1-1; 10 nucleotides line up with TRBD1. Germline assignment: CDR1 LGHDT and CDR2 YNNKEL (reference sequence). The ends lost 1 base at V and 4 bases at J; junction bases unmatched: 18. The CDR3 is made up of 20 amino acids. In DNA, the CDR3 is TGTGCCAGCAGCCAAGTAGTTTGGGGGCGGTTAGGACAGGGGGGCACTGAAGCTTTCTTT. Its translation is CASSQVVWGRLGQGGTEAFF.

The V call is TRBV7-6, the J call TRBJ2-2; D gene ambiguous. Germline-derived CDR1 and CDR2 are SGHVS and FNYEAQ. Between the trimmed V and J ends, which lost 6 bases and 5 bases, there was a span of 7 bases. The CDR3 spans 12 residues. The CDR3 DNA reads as TGTGCCAGCAGAGCCTTTACCGGGGAGCTGTTTTTT. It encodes CASRAFTGELFF.

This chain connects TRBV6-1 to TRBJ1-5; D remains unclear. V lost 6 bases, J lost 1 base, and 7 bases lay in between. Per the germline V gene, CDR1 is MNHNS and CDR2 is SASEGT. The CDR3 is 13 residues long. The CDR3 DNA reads TGTGCCAGCAGAAGAGAGAGCAATCAGCCCCAGCATTTT. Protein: CASRRESNQPQHF.

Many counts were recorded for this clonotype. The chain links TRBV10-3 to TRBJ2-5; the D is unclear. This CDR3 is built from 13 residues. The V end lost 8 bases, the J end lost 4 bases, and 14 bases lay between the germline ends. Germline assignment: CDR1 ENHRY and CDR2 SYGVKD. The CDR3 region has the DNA TGTGCCATCGGTTTAGTTTCTGGAGAGACCCAGTACTTC. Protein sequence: CAIGLVSGETQYF.

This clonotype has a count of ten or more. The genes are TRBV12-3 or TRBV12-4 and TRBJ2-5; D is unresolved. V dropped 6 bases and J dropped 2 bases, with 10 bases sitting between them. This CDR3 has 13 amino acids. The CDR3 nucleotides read TGTGCCAGCAGCGCACAGTCGCAAGAGACCCAGTACTTC. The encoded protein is CASSAQSQETQYF.

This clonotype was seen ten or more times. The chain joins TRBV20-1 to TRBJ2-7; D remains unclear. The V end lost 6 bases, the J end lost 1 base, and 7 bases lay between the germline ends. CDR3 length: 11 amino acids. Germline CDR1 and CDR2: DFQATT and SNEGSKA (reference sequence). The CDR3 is CSAQESYEQYF. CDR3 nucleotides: TGCAGTGCCCAGGAATCCTACGAGCAGTACTTC.

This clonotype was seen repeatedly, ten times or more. CDR3 DNA: TGTGCCAGCAGTTTAGGAATCGGGCAGACGTACCAAGAGACCCAGTACTTC. Translating it yields CASSLGIGQTYQETQYF. The rearrangement uses TRBV12-3 or TRBV12-4 and TRBJ2-5; no firm D call. There are 17 residues in the CDR3. V dropped 1 base and J dropped 0 bases, with 15 bases sitting between them.

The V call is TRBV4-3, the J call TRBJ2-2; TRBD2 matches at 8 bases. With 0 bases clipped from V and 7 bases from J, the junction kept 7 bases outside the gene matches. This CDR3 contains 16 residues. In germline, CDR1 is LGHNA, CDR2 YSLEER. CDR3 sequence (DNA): TGCGCCAGCAGCCAAGATTTCCCGGGAGGGGTCGGGGAGCTGTTTTTT. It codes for CASSQDFPGGVGELFF.